One and the same sample provided the 26 T cell receptor beta chains below, sequenced in a study of human T cells and chemical hapten exposure. TCRdb independently ran MiXCR on the 5' RACE reads; one entry per CDR3 protein. The table shows 110,000 or so distinct CDR3 sequences, with roughly 19% occurring only once. Before extraction, the whole blood was not fractionated, and total RNA was taken from it. These receptors all come from a human donor in good health.

This chain connects TRBV29-1 to TRBJ2-2, with 14 bases lining up with TRBD2. V gave up 6 bases and J gave up 4 bases; unmatched junction bases: 10. The CDR3 is 17 residues long. Germline CDR1 reads SQVTM; CDR2 reads ANQGSEA. The DNA for the CDR3 is TGCAGCGTCCTAGCCGGGACTAGCGGGAGCGGCACCGGGGAGCTGTTTTTT. It is translated as CSVLAGTSGSGTGELFF.

This clonotype was detected a few times. The chain joins TRBV3-1 to TRBJ1-2; no clear D gene. CDR3 length equals 15 residues. Germline V gives CDR1 LGHDT, CDR2 YNNKEL (reference sequence). Trimming stripped 0 bases from V and 4 bases from J, with 12 bases between. CDR3 DNA sequence: TGTGCCAGCAGCCAAGATCATAAAGGAGTCTATGGCTACACCTTC. Its protein is CASSQDHKGVYGYTF. The full variable domain, its missing parts supplied by reference TRBV3-1 and TRBJ1-2, is DTAVSQTPKYLVTQMGNDKSIKCEQNLGHDTMYWYKQDSKKFLKIMFSYNNKELIINETVPNRFSPKSPDKAHLNLHINSLELGDSAVYFCASSQDHKGVYGYTFGSGTRLTVV.

This clonotype has more than one count but fewer than ten. The chain joins TRBV12-3 or TRBV12-4 to TRBJ2-1, with unresolved D. This CDR3 contains 15 residues. The V end lost 7 bases, the J end lost 0 bases, and 13 bases lay between the germline ends. CDR3 nucleotides: TGTGCCAGCACCCAGGATAAAGCCTCCTACAATGAGCAGTTCTTC. Translation gives CASTQDKASYNEQFF.

There are a few counts of this clonotype. This sequence joins TRBV13 and TRBJ2-5; D uncertain. Trimming removed 1 base at V and 2 bases at J, with 5 bases between. The CDR3 is 13 residues long. The germline V gene has CDR1 PRHDT and CDR2 FYEKMQ (reference sequence). The CDR3 coding sequence is TGTGCCAGCAGCTTAGACTCTCAAGAGACCCAGTACTTC. It codes for CASSLDSQETQYF. Full variable domain (rest looked up from reference TRBV13 and TRBJ2-5): AAGVIQSPRHLIKEKRETATLKCYPIPRHDTVYWYQQGPGQDPQFLISFYEKMQSDKGSIPDRFSAQQFSDYHSELNMSSLELGDSALYFCASSLDSQETQYFGPGTRLLVL.

This clonotype showed up just a few times. The V gene is TRBV29-1, the J gene TRBJ2-2, with 9 bases aligning to TRBD2. This CDR3 contains 14 residues. V was clipped by 4 bases and J by 5 bases; unmatched bases: 5. Per germline, CDR1 SQVTM and CDR2 ANQGSEA. The CDR3: CSVAALAGTGELFF. The CDR3 DNA reads as TGCAGCGTTGCAGCACTAGCGGGTACCGGGGAGCTGTTTTTT.

This clonotype was seen only a few times. The chain couples TRBV5-1 to TRBJ1-4; D not resolved. V was cut by 0 bases and J by 5 bases, with 11 bases left in between. Germline CDR1 reads SGHRS; CDR2 reads YFSETQ. This CDR3 contains 15 residues. The CDR3 bases are TGCGCCAGCAGCTTGGGGTCAGTTGCCAATGAAAAACTGTTTTTT. Translation gives CASSLGSVANEKLFF.

This clonotype was observed once. The CDR3 sequence is CASSSPRGTGARTQHF. DNA for the CDR3: TGTGCCAGTAGCTCGCCACGGGGGACAGGGGCCAGAACCCAGCATTTT. The chain joins TRBV19 to TRBJ1-5; the match to TRBD1 covers 10 bases. Losses at the gene ends were 6 bases for V and 11 bases for J; bases not matched to a gene: 16. The CDR3 loop spans 16 amino acids. The germline CDR1 and CDR2 sequences are LNHDA and SQIVND (reference sequence).

The chain uses TRBV29-1 and TRBJ1-1; maybe TRBD1 (5 bases). The V and J ends lost 7 bases and 1 base respectively, with 13 bases between them. Germline V CDR1 and CDR2: SQVTM, ANQGSEA. The CDR3 has 13 residues. CDR3 sequence reads: CSAPSDRNTEAFF. The CDR3 DNA sequence: TGCAGCGCTCCATCTGACAGGAACACTGAAGCTTTCTTT.

A few counts support this clonotype. This chain links TRBV5-6 with TRBJ2-7; TRBD2 aligns across 11 bases. CDR1 SGHDT and CDR2 YYEEEE come from the germline V gene. The V gene end was trimmed by 2 bases and the J gene end by 6 bases; junction bases not matched to a gene: 7. The CDR3 covers 15 residues. The CDR3 region has the DNA TGTGCCAGCAGCTTAATAGCGGGAGGGCCTGGCGAGCAGTACTTC. Translating it yields CASSLIAGGPGEQYF.

The chain uses TRBV12-3 or TRBV12-4 and TRBJ1-5; D gene unclear. This CDR3 is built from 13 residues. V lost 1 base, J lost 5 bases, and 6 bases lay in between. This CDR3 reads CASSLEGDQPQHF. The CDR3 DNA reads as TGTGCCAGCAGTTTAGAGGGTGATCAGCCCCAGCATTTT.

This clonotype appeared a few times. J is TRBJ2-5 and V is TRBV7-6, with TRBD2 matching 10 bases. The J segment lost 7 bases and the V segment lost 5 bases, leaving 10 bases of the junction unmatched. CDR3 size: 15 residues. Germline CDR1 reads SGHVS; CDR2 reads FNYEAQ. CDR3 bases: TGTGCCAGCAGCGGCCTAGCGGGAGACGGGGGGACCCAGTACTTC. Protein product: CASSGLAGDGGTQYF. Full variable domain (rest looked up from reference TRBV7-6 and TRBJ2-5): GAGVSQSPRYKVTKRGQDVALRCDPISGHVSLYWYRQALGQGPEFLTYFNYEAQQDKSGLPNDRFSAERPEGSISTLTIQRTEQRDSAMYRCASSGLAGDGGTQYFGPGTRLLVL.

This clonotype was observed many times. The chain employs TRBV27 and TRBJ2-5; maybe TRBD2 (8 bases). Trimming took 8 bases from V and 5 from J, leaving 21 bases between them. This CDR3 comprises 15 residues. CDR1 MNHEY and CDR2 SMNVEV come from the germline V gene (reference sequence). The CDR3 reads CASGDRGQRGETQYF. CDR3 DNA: TGTGCCAGCGGGGATCGGGGACAGCGGGGGGAGACCCAGTACTTC.

This clonotype appeared a few times. V gene TRBV5-6 combines with J gene TRBJ2-3; no clear D. This CDR3 contains 15 residues. Germline V lookup: CDR1 SGHDT, CDR2 YYEEEE. The V and J ends lost 2 bases and 5 bases respectively, with 15 bases between them. In DNA, the CDR3 is TGTGCCAGCAGCTTCAAGACTGCTGCTGGAGATACGCAGTATTTT. Encoded protein: CASSFKTAAGDTQYF.

The V and J genes are TRBV5-1 and TRBJ2-7, with 14 bases aligning to TRBD2. Germline CDR1 SGHRS, CDR2 YFSETQ. Germline trimming cut 4 bases from V and 4 bases from J; bases unmatched to any gene: 13. This CDR3 spans 18 amino acids. The CDR3 loop reads CASSGPGLAGESYYEQYF. Written as DNA, the CDR3 is TGCGCCAGCAGCGGCCCGGGACTAGCGGGGGAGAGCTATTACGAGCAGTACTTC.

At least ten counts were recorded for this clonotype. V is TRBV7-2 and J is TRBJ2-7, with 15 bases identical to TRBD2. Germline lookup yields CDR1 SGHTA and CDR2 FQGNSA. The junction had 10 bases not matched to a gene; V was cut back by 5 bases and J by 5 bases. This CDR3 region has 17 residues. The DNA for the CDR3 is TGTGCCAGCAGCCCTGGACTAGCGGGAGGGGGTAGCAACGAGCAGTACTTC. This codes for CASSPGLAGGGSNEQYF.

This clonotype was counted a few times. The J gene is TRBJ2-3, the V gene TRBV21-1; TRBD2, the table's D call, was not compared with the DNA. TRBV21-1 is classified as a pseudogene. There are 16 residues in the CDR3. The CDR3 region is CASSKQEREPPDTQYF. The CDR3, as DNA: TGTGCCAGCAGCAAACAAGAGCGAGAGCCCCCAGATACGCAGTATTTT.

The genes are TRBV18 and TRBJ2-1, with D maybe TRBD1 (6 bases). This CDR3 comprises 13 residues. The germline V gene has CDR1 KGHSH and CDR2 LQKENI. V was cut by 3 bases and J by 4 bases, with 7 bases left in between. The CDR3 protein is CASSPDRYNEQFF. CDR3 sequence (DNA): TGTGCCAGCTCACCGGACAGATACAATGAGCAGTTCTTC.

The rearrangement uses TRBV4-2 and TRBJ2-1; weak D call: TRBD2 (5 bases). Trimming took off 3 bases at V and 3 bases at J, with 9 bases between the two ends. CDR1 and CDR2 (germline): LGHNA, YNFKEQ. The CDR3 is 14 residues long. This CDR3 reads CASSQRTVYNEQFF. The CDR3 DNA sequence: TGTGCCAGCAGCCAGAGGACTGTCTACAATGAGCAGTTCTTC.

The V call is TRBV28, the J call TRBJ1-1, with D unclear. The V gene lost 5 bases and the J gene lost 5 bases, with 15 bases spanning the gap. This CDR3 region has 14 residues. Per germline, CDR1 MDHEN and CDR2 SYDVKM. The CDR3 DNA sequence: TGTGCCAGCAGTCTAACCCTTCTGGGGACTGAAGCTTTCTTT. This encodes CASSLTLLGTEAFF.

The rearrangement uses TRBV27 and TRBJ1-2, with D possibly matching TRBD1 (6 bases). This CDR3 is built from 14 residues. Per germline, CDR1 MNHEY and CDR2 SMNVEV (reference sequence). Trimming pared 4 bases from V and 2 bases from J, leaving 11 bases between. The CDR3: CASSSRTGNYGYTF. DNA of the CDR3: TGTGCCAGCAGTTCCCGAACAGGGAACTATGGCTACACCTTC.

In this sample, this clonotype turned up a few times. The chain has TRBV12-3 or TRBV12-4 and TRBJ2-1; D unresolved. The CDR3 contains 12 residues. Trimming left V 5 bases short and J 8 bases short, with 10 bases between. The CDR3 nucleotides read TGTGCCAGCAGTCCCCGGTCGGATGAGCAGTTCTTC. Protein: CASSPRSDEQFF.

There are a few counts of this clonotype. V usage is TRBV20-1 and J usage is TRBJ2-7, with TRBD2 identical over 8 bases. With V trimmed by 1 base and J by 6 bases, 14 bases remained unmatched. Per germline, CDR1 DFQATT and CDR2 SNEGSKA (reference sequence). CDR3 length: 16 residues. The CDR3 nucleotides are TGCAGTGCTAGAGCGCGGGGTAGCGGGACGCGGGGCGAGCAGTACTTC. This encodes CSARARGSGTRGEQYF.

This clonotype has at least ten counts. The chain carries TRBV27 and TRBJ2-7; weak D call: TRBD1 (6 bases). The length of the CDR3 is 13 residues. Looked up from germline, CDR1 is MNHEY and CDR2 is SMNVEV (reference sequence). V was cut by 3 bases and J by 3 bases, with 9 bases left in between. The CDR3 bases are TGTGCCAGCAGTTTGGGACAACTCTACGAGCAGTACTTC. Translating it yields CASSLGQLYEQYF.

This chain joins TRBV11-2 and TRBJ2-3, with 7 positions matching TRBD1. The ends lost 2 bases at V and 0 bases at J; junction bases unmatched: 2. This CDR3 contains 15 residues. Germline CDR1 and CDR2: SGHAT and FQNNGV. The CDR3 nucleotides read TGTGCCAGCAGCTTAAACAGGGGAAGCACAGATACGCAGTATTTT. Translating it yields CASSLNRGSTDTQYF.

This clonotype was seen more than once but under ten times. The chain links TRBV6-5 to TRBJ2-7; D is possibly TRBD1 or TRBD2 (5 bases each). CDR1 and CDR2 (germline): MNHEY, SVGAGI. The ends were cut back, 6 bases at V and 5 bases at J, with 20 bases in the middle. The CDR3 spans 15 residues. CDR3 nucleotides: TGTGCCAGCAGGCCAAGTTTGTGGGGGAGCAACGAGCAGTACTTC. Its protein product is CASRPSLWGSNEQYF.

The chain links TRBV4-2 to TRBJ2-5; D is perhaps TRBD2 (6 bases). Trimming shortened V by 0 bases and J by 3 bases, and 11 bases separated the two germline ends. Germline CDR1 LGHNA, CDR2 YNFKEQ. The CDR3 consists of 15 residues. The CDR3 nucleotides read TGTGCCAGCAGCCAAGATCTGAGGAGGGAAGAGACCCAGTACTTC. Translating gives CASSQDLRREETQYF.